This T cell receptor beta chain was identified during a study of CD8+ T cells in alopecia areata. V lost 3 bases to trimming and J lost 0 bases; unmatched junction nucleotides: 0. This CDR3 has 15 residues. The germline CDR1 and CDR2 sequences are GTSNPN and SVGIG (reference sequence). Regarding this clone: Its target is not known.

cDNA serving as the sequencing template came from extracted, reverse transcribed RNA. Method: immunoSEQ multiplex PCR; TCRdb's copy keeps in-frame clones and lacks some. Counted here are about 120,000 clones, about 50% occurring once; the ten biggest clones make up 0.46%. Regarding treatment: oral pan-JAK inhibitor, 5-10 mg twice daily. Study-wide results and limits: The presence of one nonresponder keeps the tie between baseline CD8+ expansion and response uncertain.

V and J are TRBV30 and TRBJ2-2, with 11 bases matching TRBD2. The input for sequencing was CD4+ T cells sorted from blood, taken at week 4, from a patient treated with tofacitinib. The clonotype originates from a human donor with alopecia areata. CDR3 sequence reads: CAWRTSGANTGELFF. The CDR3 DNA sequence: TGTGCCTGGAGGACTAGCGGGGCGAACACCGGGGAGCTGTTTTTT. The variable domain in full, with the rest retrieved from reference TRBV30 and TRBJ2-2, is SQTIHQWPATLVQPVGSPLSLECTVEGTSNPNLYWYRQAAGRGLQLLFYSVGIGQISSEVPQNLSASRPQDRQFILSSKKLLLSDSGFYLCAWRTSGANTGELFFGEGSRLTVL.